This T cell receptor (beta chain) comes out of a study of CD4 T cells in relation to SARS-CoV-2 and coronaviruses. Across the study: TCR beta CDR3s were sequenced after 10-day antigen culture of PBMCs. The restricting HLA molecule for shared crossreactive spike epitopes was mapped.

About this clone: The antigen is not known.

Using immunoSEQ multiplex PCR, the repertoire was profiled, and TCRdb retains in-frame clones only, with some absent. The sample includes some 40,000 clones, 77% of them seen just once. For less than eleven days, around 91,000 sorted CD4+ cells grew with T cell-depleted PBMCs and CEF. Sequencing input: memory CD4+ T cells from PBMCs, cultured in vitro. The origin of this receptor is an adult with COVID-19.

The CDR3 reads CASSLGQGDRSPLHF. For the CDR3, the DNA is TGCGCCAGCAGCTTGGGACAGGGGGATAGGTCACCCCTCCACTTT. This chain joins TRBV5-1 and TRBJ1-6, with 9 bases fitting TRBD1. Germline V gene sequence: CDR1 SGHRS, CDR2 YFSETQ. The CDR3 runs to 15 residues. Losses at the gene ends were 0 bases for V and 10 bases for J; bases not matched to a gene: 5.